These 29 T cell receptor beta chains came from one sample sequenced in a study of human T cells and chemical hapten exposure. TCRdb reanalysed the RACE reads using MiXCR and keeps one entry per CDR3 protein. This sample has 380,000 or so distinct CDR3 sequences, with more than 4.5% found just once. Sample time point: patch test 1, 2 weeks after DPC sensitization. Described treatment: therapeutic diphenylcyclopropenone sensitization with weekly scalp DPC. Sequencing used whole blood, obtained in connection with sensitization to the hapten diphenylcyclopropenone (DPC). These receptors were collected from a woman aged 45 to 65 with alopecia areata. Some clones in this sample may be carry-over from other donors' samples.

In its sample, this clonotype was seen a few times. The J gene is TRBJ2-3, the V gene TRBV6-2 or TRBV6-3, with TRBD1 matching 7 bases. Germline V lookup: CDR1 MNHEY, CDR2 SVGEGT. The CDR3 spans 16 residues. Trimming cost V 6 bases and J 2 bases; bases outside gene matches: 11. CDR3 coding DNA: TGTGCCAGCAGGCCAGGCAACAGGGGCGTCACAGATACGCAGTATTTT. Translation: CASRPGNRGVTDTQYF.

This clonotype was recorded at least ten times. This chain connects TRBV5-6 to TRBJ1-1; D is possibly TRBD1 (6 bases). Trimming shortened V by 3 bases and J by 5 bases, and 17 bases separated the two germline ends. This CDR3 has 15 amino acids. Germline values: CDR1 SGHDT, CDR2 YYEEEE. The CDR3 DNA follows: TGTGCCAGCAGCTACGGGACATTCTTAGGAACTGAAGCTTTCTTT. Amino acids: CASSYGTFLGTEAFF.

This clonotype was recorded many times. The chain carries TRBV5-1 and TRBJ2-3; D remains unclear. This CDR3 comprises 15 residues. The germline gives CDR1 SGHRS, CDR2 YFSETQ. Trimming took 2 bases from V and 5 from J, leaving 15 bases between them. In DNA, the CDR3 is TGCGCCAGCAGCTTAACTGTCCGATCGGTAGATACGCAGTATTTT. The encoded protein is CASSLTVRSVDTQYF.

This rearrangement joins TRBV4-2 to TRBJ2-1; the match to TRBD2 covers 9 bases. The CDR3 length is 16 residues. Germline lookup yields CDR1 LGHNA and CDR2 YNFKEQ. V dropped 5 bases and J dropped 1; count of bases not matched to a gene: 6. The CDR3 nucleotides read TGTGCCAGCAGCAGCGGAGCGGGGGGATCCTACAATGAGCAGTTCTTC. It yields the protein CASSSGAGGSYNEQFF.

The J gene is TRBJ1-2, the V gene TRBV4-3; tentative D call: TRBD1 (6 bases). V gave up 1 base and J gave up 4 bases, with 10 bases separating them. CDR1 and CDR2 from the germline V gene are LGHNA and YSLEER. The CDR3 contains 14 residues. CDR3 DNA sequence: TGCGCCAGCAGCCAAGGAACAGGGACCTATGGCTACACCTTC. Amino acids: CASSQGTGTYGYTF.

This clonotype was picked up many times. The chain couples TRBV24-1 to TRBJ2-3, with 11 bases aligning to TRBD1. This CDR3 has 17 residues. The V segment lost 6 bases and the J segment 5 bases; nucleotides outside the gene matches: 12. Germline V gives CDR1 KGHDR, CDR2 SFDVKD. The CDR3 DNA reads as TGTGCCACCAGTACCCGGAGGTGGGGACAGGGGGAAGATACGCAGTATTTT. Its translation is CATSTRRWGQGEDTQYF.

In this sample, this clonotype turned up many times. The rearrangement joins TRBV2 to TRBJ2-3; D could derive from TRBD1 or TRBD2 (5 bases each). V gave up 8 bases and J gave up 1 base, with 16 bases separating them. The CDR3 has 15 residues. The V gene's germline CDR1 is SNHLY and CDR2 FYNNEI. This chain's CDR3 is CASYLQGVRTDTQYF. CDR3 in DNA: TGTGCCAGCTACCTTCAGGGAGTTCGCACAGATACGCAGTATTTT.

This clonotype appeared many times. V usage is TRBV2 and J usage is TRBJ2-3; D is perhaps TRBD2 (5 bases). V shed 7 bases and J shed 6 bases, with 11 bases lying between them. This CDR3 comprises 12 residues. Per germline, CDR1 SNHLY and CDR2 FYNNEI. The CDR3 loop is CASTVAGDTQYF. The DNA of the CDR3 is TGTGCCAGCACCGTCGCGGGTGATACGCAGTATTTT.

This clonotype appeared many times. J is TRBJ2-1 and V is TRBV12-3 or TRBV12-4, with TRBD2 identical over 8 bases. The CDR3 spans 16 residues. Trimming removed 3 bases from V and 10 bases from J; junction bases left unmatched: 14. The CDR3 spells CASSFEHLGLAREQFF. The DNA of the CDR3 is TGTGCCAGCAGTTTCGAACATTTAGGACTAGCCCGCGAGCAGTTCTTC.

In this sample, this clonotype turned up a few times. The chain employs TRBV12-3 or TRBV12-4 and TRBJ2-1; 7 bases map to TRBD2. The CDR3 sequence is 16 residues long. Germline trimming cut 1 base from V and 4 bases from J; bases unmatched to any gene: 7. The CDR3 spells CASSLGGSGPYNEQFF. CDR3 coding DNA: TGTGCCAGCAGTTTAGGAGGTAGCGGGCCATACAATGAGCAGTTCTTC.

This chain uses TRBV30 with TRBJ1-2; 7 bases are shared with TRBD1. Trimming at V came to 4 bases and at J to 6 bases, leaving 2 bases not matched to a gene. Germline lookup yields CDR1 GTSNPN and CDR2 SVGIG (reference sequence). There are 11 residues in the CDR3. The CDR3 DNA reads as TGTGCCTGGACAGGGGGGAATGGCTACACCTTC. Its protein is CAWTGGNGYTF. Full variable domain (rest looked up from reference TRBV30 and TRBJ1-2): SQTIHQWPATLVQPVGSPLSLECTVEGTSNPNLYWYRQAAGRGLQLLFYSVGIGQISSEVPQNLSASRPQDRQFILSSKKLLLSDSGFYLCAWTGGNGYTFGSGTRLTVV.

This clonotype was seen repeatedly, ten times or more. This CDR3 is CASRRTANTGELFF. As DNA, the CDR3 is TGTGCCAGCAGGCGGACGGCGAACACCGGGGAGCTGTTTTTT. J is TRBJ2-2 and V is TRBV5-6; D is unresolved. CDR1 and CDR2 from the germline V gene are SGHDT and YYEEEE. The CDR3 contains 14 residues. The germline V and J ends were trimmed by 5 bases and 0 bases, with 8 bases remaining between them.

This clonotype occurred many times. The CDR3 coding sequence is TGCAGCGTTGAAGATCGGGGGGGCGTCTATGGCTACACCTTC. Translation gives CSVEDRGGVYGYTF. This chain links TRBV29-1 with TRBJ1-2, with a weak D call TRBD1 (6 bases). The CDR3 length is 14 residues. CDR1 and CDR2 (germline): SQVTM, ANQGSEA. Trimming left V 0 bases short and J 4 bases short, with 12 bases between.

This clonotype was counted a few times. V is TRBV2 and J is TRBJ1-2, with 10 bases lining up with TRBD1. Germline loops: CDR1 SNHLY, CDR2 FYNNEI. V gave up 5 bases and J gave up 8 bases; unmatched junction bases: 17. The CDR3 is 17 residues long. The CDR3 DNA follows: TGTGCCAGCAGTCGCCTAGGACAGGGGGACCCCCTTAGAGGCTACACCTTC. It translates to CASSRLGQGDPLRGYTF.

The chain links TRBV18 to TRBJ2-2; D gene ambiguous. Trimming left V 1 base short and J 1 base short, with 10 bases between. The germline V gene encodes CDR1 KGHSH and CDR2 LQKENI. The CDR3 sequence is 16 residues long. The DNA for the CDR3 is TGTGCCAGCTCACCACGAGGCCCGATGAACACCGGGGAGCTGTTTTTT. This sequence encodes CASSPRGPMNTGELFF.

This clonotype was seen at least ten times. In DNA form, the CDR3 reads TGTGCCAGCACCCCGGAACCTTTCTTGACACGGTTTAATGAAAAACTGTTTTTT. Translated: CASTPEPFLTRFNEKLFF. The rearrangement joins TRBV28 to TRBJ1-4; D gene ambiguous. The V gene lost 7 bases and the J gene lost 4 bases, with 25 bases spanning the gap. CDR3 size: 18 residues. Germline lookup yields CDR1 MDHEN and CDR2 SYDVKM.

This clonotype was observed a few times. This CDR3 is CATSDPLSDTQYF. CDR3 bases: TGTGCCACCAGTGACCCACTCTCAGATACGCAGTATTTT. This chain links TRBV24-1 with TRBJ2-3; no definite D call. The CDR3 is 13 amino acids. The germline gives CDR1 KGHDR, CDR2 SFDVKD. V dropped 4 bases and J dropped 4 bases, with 8 bases sitting between them.

The chain links TRBV29-1 to TRBJ1-2; D is undetermined. Between the trimmed V and J ends, which lost 5 bases and 6 bases, there was a span of 16 bases. The germline V gene has CDR1 SQVTM and CDR2 ANQGSEA. The CDR3 has 13 amino acids. CDR3 protein: CSVPSGLRNGYTF. CDR3 in DNA: TGCAGCGTTCCGTCCGGGCTCCGAAATGGCTACACCTTC. The variable domain in full, with the rest retrieved from reference TRBV29-1 and TRBJ1-2, is SAVISQKPSRDICQRGTSLTIQCQVDSQVTMMFWYRQQPGQSLTLIATANQGSEATYESGFVIDKFPISRPNLTFSTLTVSNMSPEDSSIYLCSVPSGLRNGYTFGSGTRLTVV.

This clonotype showed up many times. The V call is TRBV15, the J call TRBJ2-3; possibly TRBD1 for D (5 bases). Trimming left V 0 bases short and J 3 bases short, with 10 bases between. Germline CDR1 LNHNV, CDR2 YYDKDF (reference sequence). CDR3 length: 15 amino acids. Here the CDR3 DNA reads TGTGCCACCAGCAGAGATAGGGGATTGACAGATACGCAGTATTTT. Amino acid sequence: CATSRDRGLTDTQYF.

On this clonotype: At one end, the junction sequence differs from germline, possibly due to a read error. The V call is TRBV6-2 or TRBV6-3, the J call TRBJ2-1; TRBD2 matches at 12 bases. The V gene's germline CDR1 is MNHEY and CDR2 SVGEGT. This CDR3 region has 17 residues. The CDR3 sequence is CATSYLLTSGRMNEQFF. CDR3 DNA: TGTGCCACCAGTTACCTACTGACTAGCGGGAGAATGAATGAGCAGTTCTTC.

This clonotype was detected ten times or more. The J gene is TRBJ2-7, the V gene TRBV6-6; D gene uncertain. Per germline, CDR1 MNHNY and CDR2 SVGAGI (reference sequence). The CDR3 is 13 amino acids. The V gene lost 2 bases and the J gene lost 5 bases, with 10 bases spanning the gap. CDR3 region: CASSYPNENEQYF. CDR3 nucleotide sequence: TGTGCCAGCAGTTACCCGAATGAGAACGAGCAGTACTTC.

This clonotype has ten or more counts. V is TRBV28 and J is TRBJ1-5; D gene unclear. CDR3 length: 12 amino acids. Germline CDR1 MDHEN, CDR2 SYDVKM. Deletions cut 6 bases from V and 6 bases from J, with 9 bases between. The CDR3 is CASRSTTQPQHF. In nucleotides, the CDR3 is TGTGCCAGCAGATCCACCACTCAGCCCCAGCATTTT.

In its sample, this clonotype was seen many times. The gene calls are TRBV18 and TRBJ2-5, with a possible D match to TRBD2 (6 bases). This CDR3 has 15 amino acids. V lost 6 bases to trimming and J lost 6 bases, with 20 bases between them. Germline V CDR1 and CDR2: KGHSH, LQKENI. The CDR3 DNA reads as TGTGCCAGCTCTCCCGACGGGAGCACCCTCCAGACCCAGTACTTC. This gives the protein CASSPDGSTLQTQYF.

This clonotype was seen at least ten times. The CDR3 loop reads CSVPGLGNEQFF. DNA of the CDR3: TGCAGCGTGCCGGGACTGGGTAATGAGCAGTTCTTC. The V gene is TRBV29-1, the J gene TRBJ2-1; perhaps TRBD2 as D (6 bases). Trimming stripped 6 bases from V and 7 bases from J, with 13 bases between. The CDR3 is 12 residues long. Germline CDR1 is SQVTM and CDR2 is ANQGSEA.

The genes are TRBV6-5 and TRBJ2-1; 15 positions agree with TRBD2. V was pared by 8 bases and J by 9 bases, with 8 bases of the junction left unmatched. Germline CDR1 reads MNHEY; CDR2 reads SVGAGI. The length of the CDR3 is 15 residues. CDR3 sequence (DNA): TGTGCCAGCGGGCCGGGACTAGCGGGAGGTGCTGAGCAGTTCTTC. It yields the protein CASGPGLAGGAEQFF.

The rearrangement joins TRBV20-1 to TRBJ1-6; D is ambiguous. CDR1 DFQATT and CDR2 SNEGSKA come from the germline V gene (reference sequence). V was clipped by 1 base and J by 7 bases, with 17 bases between them. The CDR3 sequence is 16 residues long. The CDR3 coding sequence is TGCAGTGCTAGAGTACCGGGAGGGCGGCTGAATTCACCCCTCCACTTT. Translated, it gives CSARVPGGRLNSPLHF.

The rearrangement joins TRBV28 to TRBJ2-2, with TRBD1 matching 11 bases. The V gene's germline CDR1 is MDHEN and CDR2 SYDVKM. J gave up 0 bases and V 6 bases, and 6 bases lay outside the gene matches. The CDR3 runs 17 residues. Here the CDR3 reads CASREDRGLANTGELFF. For the CDR3, the DNA is TGTGCCAGCAGAGAGGACAGGGGGCTCGCGAACACCGGGGAGCTGTTTTTT.

This clonotype was detected a few times. A much larger clonotype is one base distant, so this may be a read error. V gene TRBV11-2 combines with J gene TRBJ2-7; D may be TRBD2 (6 bases). V was cut by 5 bases and J by 3 bases, with 11 bases left in between. Germline lookup yields CDR1 SGHAT and CDR2 FQNNGV. The CDR3 runs to 13 residues. The DNA of the CDR3 is TGTGCCAGCAGCCCGGGACTGATCTACGAGCAGTACTTC. This codes for CASSPGLIYEQYF. Full variable domain (remainder filled in from reference TRBV11-2 and TRBJ2-7): EAGVAQSPRYKIIEKRQSVAFWCNPISGHATLYWYQQILGQGPKLLIQFQNNGVVDDSQLPKDRFSAERLKGVDSTLKIQPAKLEDSAVYLCASSPGLIYEQYFGPGTRLTVT.

This clonotype showed up many times. The chain recombines TRBV7-3 with TRBJ1-1; TRBD1 agrees at 9 bases. Germline V CDR1 and CDR2: SGHTA, FQGTGA. The CDR3 totals 14 residues. Losses at the gene ends were 4 bases for V and 8 bases for J; bases not matched to a gene: 8. The CDR3 spells CASSSTGTGLEAFF. CDR3 nucleotides: TGTGCCAGCAGCTCAACCGGGACAGGGCTAGAAGCTTTCTTT.